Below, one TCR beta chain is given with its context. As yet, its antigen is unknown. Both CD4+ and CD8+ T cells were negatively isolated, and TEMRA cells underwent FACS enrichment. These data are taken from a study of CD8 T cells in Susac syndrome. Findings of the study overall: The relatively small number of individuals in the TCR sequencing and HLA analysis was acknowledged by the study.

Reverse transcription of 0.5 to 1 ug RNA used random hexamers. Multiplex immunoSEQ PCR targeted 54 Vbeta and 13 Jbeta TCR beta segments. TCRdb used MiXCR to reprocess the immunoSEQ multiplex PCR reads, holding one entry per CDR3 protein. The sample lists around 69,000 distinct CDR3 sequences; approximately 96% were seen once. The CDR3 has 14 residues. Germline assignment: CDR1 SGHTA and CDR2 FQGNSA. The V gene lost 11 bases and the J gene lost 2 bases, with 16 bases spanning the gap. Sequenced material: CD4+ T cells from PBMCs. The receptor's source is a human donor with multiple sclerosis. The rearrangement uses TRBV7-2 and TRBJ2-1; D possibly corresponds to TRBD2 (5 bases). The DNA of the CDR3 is TGTGCCGACCGGGATGCTATTACCTACAATGAGCAGTTCTTC. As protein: CADRDAITYNEQFF.